The 26 T cell receptor beta chains given below trace back to one sample, sequenced in a study of shared T cell receptors in the human thymus (dated by TCRdb to 2020 to 2023). The library was made by the immunoSEQ multiplex PCR assay. In TCRdb, the immuneACCESS table is reduced to in-frame sequences with V and J assigned. These tables do not hold every clone; where another copy was compared, an unresolved V gene accounts for under half, and the others remain unexplained. The sample table lists about 660,000 clones, more than 70% of them with a count of one. The top ten clones comprise approximately 0.0097% of the sample. These same records also appear under a second study, on human thymus T cells.

The specimen was thymocytes. The origin of the receptors is a boy in the first two years of life with a congenital heart defect. Donor details come from another sample of the same person, matched by shared clones.

The chain uses TRBV4-3 and TRBJ1-4, with a possible D match to TRBD1 (6 bases). The CDR3 consists of 14 residues. Germline CDR1 is LGHNA and CDR2 is YSLEER. Trimming took 0 bases from V and 7 from J, leaving 9 bases between them. As DNA, the CDR3 is TGCGCCAGCAGCCAAGACAGGGGTTTTGAAAAACTGTTTTTT. Translating it yields CASSQDRGFEKLFF.

The V call is TRBV28, the J call TRBJ2-5; TRBD1 matches at 9 bases. The CDR3 runs to 15 residues. V gave up 6 bases and J gave up 5 bases; unmatched junction bases: 10. Germline assignment: CDR1 MDHEN and CDR2 SYDVKM. CDR3 in amino acids: CASRIQGALRETQYF. In DNA, the CDR3 is TGTGCCAGCAGGATACAGGGGGCTTTGAGGGAGACCCAGTACTTC.

This clone was found once. The rearrangement uses TRBV10-1 and TRBJ2-1, with 8 positions matching TRBD1. The germline gives CDR1 WNHNN, CDR2 SYGVQD (reference sequence). Trimming removed 2 bases from V and 3 bases from J; junction bases left unmatched: 15. This CDR3 has 19 amino acids. The CDR3 nucleotides read TGCGCCAGCAGTGAGAGAGTACCTAGGACAGGGTCCCACTACAATGAGCAGTTCTTC. Translating it yields CASSERVPRTGSHYNEQFF.

This clone has more than one count but fewer than ten. The rearrangement uses TRBV5-5 and TRBJ2-5; TRBD2 aligns across 10 bases. Trimming took 9 bases from V and 3 from J; bases not matched to a gene: 5. The germline CDR1 and CDR2 sequences are SGHKS and YYEKEE (reference sequence). This CDR3 contains 13 residues. The CDR3, as DNA: TGTGCCAACGTACTAGCGGGGAAAGAGACCCAGTACTTC. Translating gives CANVLAGKETQYF.

J is TRBJ2-7 and V is TRBV28; the match to TRBD2 covers 7 bases. This CDR3 has 17 amino acids. Per the germline V gene, CDR1 is MDHEN and CDR2 is SYDVKM. V lost 3 bases to trimming and J lost 5 bases; unmatched junction nucleotides: 16. CDR3 DNA sequence: TGTGCCAGCAGTTTTAGTGGGGGGGGTAATAGAGGCGACGAGCAGTACTTC. Translation gives CASSFSGGGNRGDEQYF.

This clone appeared once. This chain links TRBV28 with TRBJ2-3, with D possibly TRBD2 on 6 matching bases. Per germline, CDR1 MDHEN and CDR2 SYDVKM. There are 17 residues in the CDR3. The V end lost 2 bases, the J end lost 7 bases, and 22 bases lay between the germline ends. The CDR3 DNA reads TGTGCCAGCAGTTTACGATCGGAGGGGCAGGTCGCCAATACGCAGTATTTT. This encodes CASSLRSEGQVANTQYF.

The chain combines TRBV10-3 with TRBJ2-3; a weak D match, TRBD2 (6 bases). The V end was cut by 4 bases, the J end by 0 bases, with 11 bases between. The CDR3 is 15 amino acids. CDR1 and CDR2 from the germline V gene are ENHRY and SYGVKD. CDR3 sequence: CAISGGEESTDTQYF. The CDR3 coding sequence is TGTGCCATCAGTGGGGGGGAGGAGAGCACAGATACGCAGTATTTT.

The chain couples TRBV28 to TRBJ1-1; 8 bases align to TRBD1. This CDR3 spans 16 amino acids. The V gene's germline CDR1 is MDHEN and CDR2 SYDVKM. J gave up 0 bases and V 3 bases, and 6 bases lay outside the gene matches. The chain's CDR3 is CASSFGTGRLNTEAFF. CDR3 nucleotide sequence: TGTGCCAGCAGTTTCGGGACAGGCCGTCTGAACACTGAAGCTTTCTTT.

The chain joins TRBV6-1 to TRBJ2-1, with TRBD2 matching 11 bases. The CDR3 loop spans 15 amino acids. CDR1 and CDR2 (germline): MNHNS, SASEGT. J was trimmed by 10 bases and V by 4 bases; bases with no gene match: 9. CDR3 sequence reads: CASSVSGGAVGEQFF. The CDR3 DNA follows: TGTGCCAGCAGTGTTAGCGGGGGGGCCGTCGGGGAGCAGTTCTTC.

This chain joins TRBV5-1 and TRBJ2-5; TRBD2 matches at 12 bases. Germline CDR1 SGHRS, CDR2 YFSETQ. The trim removed 2 bases at V and 2 bases at J, leaving 10 bases unmatched. The CDR3 has 18 amino acids. CDR3 in DNA: TGCGCCAGCAGCTTTAGAACTAGCGGGGGGCCGGTACAAGAGACCCAGTACTTC. It yields the protein CASSFRTSGGPVQETQYF.

V gene TRBV10-2 combines with J gene TRBJ1-5; D gene uncertain. Germline CDR1 reads WSHSY; CDR2 reads SAAADI. Trimming shortened V by 4 bases and J by 2 bases, and 9 bases separated the two germline ends. The CDR3 has 14 amino acids. The CDR3 is CASSAERRNQPQHF. The CDR3 DNA sequence: TGCGCCAGCAGTGCGGAGAGGCGCAATCAGCCCCAGCATTTT.

The genes are TRBV27 and TRBJ1-1, with 7 bases aligning to TRBD1. The CDR3 has 14 residues. V lost 4 bases, J lost 3 bases, and 5 bases stayed unmatched. Germline CDR1 is MNHEY and CDR2 is SMNVEV (reference sequence). The CDR3 DNA follows: TGTGCCAGCAGTTCCCCAGACAGGGACACTGAAGCTTTCTTT. It yields the protein CASSSPDRDTEAFF.

This chain uses TRBV5-4 with TRBJ2-7; 9 bases map to TRBD2. The CDR3 sequence is 15 residues long. Per germline, CDR1 SGHNT and CDR2 YYREEE (reference sequence). With 4 bases clipped from V and 4 bases from J, the junction kept 9 bases outside the gene matches. The CDR3 sequence is CASSPARGRVYEQYF. In nucleotides, the CDR3 is TGTGCCAGCAGCCCGGCCCGCGGGAGGGTATACGAGCAGTACTTC.

V gene TRBV28 combines with J gene TRBJ2-5; TRBD2 matches at 8 bases. J gave up 5 bases and V 6 bases, and 17 bases lay outside the gene matches. The CDR3 contains 17 residues. The V gene's germline CDR1 is MDHEN and CDR2 SYDVKM. CDR3 nucleotides: TGTGCCAGCAGCTCTATTAAGGGGCGGCGGGGGGAGGAGACCCAGTACTTC. The encoded protein is CASSSIKGRRGEETQYF.

The V gene is TRBV11-2, the J gene TRBJ2-7, with D uncertain. Germline V gene data show CDR1 as SGHAT and CDR2 as FQNNGV. This CDR3 is built from 17 residues. V lost 6 bases and J lost 6, with 27 bases in between. CDR3 DNA sequence: TGTGCCAGCAGACGTCTTGATGATCAGTCTTCTGAACGCGAGCAGTACTTC. Translating gives CASRRLDDQSSEREQYF.

V usage is TRBV6-4 and J usage is TRBJ2-7, with a possible D match to TRBD1 (5 bases). The germline V gene encodes CDR1 MRHNA and CDR2 SNTAGT. V was trimmed by 0 bases and J by 7 bases, leaving 10 bases between them. The CDR3 sequence is 13 residues long. The CDR3 nucleotides read TGTGCCAGCAGTGACTCAGAAAGGGGTGAGCAGTACTTC. Residues: CASSDSERGEQYF.

V usage is TRBV18 and J usage is TRBJ1-1; weak D call: TRBD1 (5 bases). V was pared by 6 bases and J by 2 bases, with 10 bases between. Germline V gene data show CDR1 as KGHSH and CDR2 as LQKENI. This CDR3 spans 13 amino acids. The CDR3 bases are TGTGCCAGCTCCATAGACAGTAACACTGAAGCTTTCTTT. Translating it yields CASSIDSNTEAFF.

This clone has just one count. V and J are TRBV7-9 and TRBJ1-1, with TRBD1 as a possible D gene (6 bases). The germline V and J ends were trimmed by 4 bases and 8 bases, with 8 bases remaining between them. The CDR3 runs 11 residues. Germline loops: CDR1 SEHNR, CDR2 FQNEAQ (reference sequence). DNA of the CDR3: TGTGCCAGCAGCTCTGACAGGGAAGCTTTCTTT. Its protein product is CASSSDREAFF.

The V and J genes are TRBV18 and TRBJ1-1; 8 nucleotides agree with TRBD1. V dropped 5 bases and J dropped 0; count of bases not matched to a gene: 11. CDR3 size: 17 residues. Per the germline V gene, CDR1 is KGHSH and CDR2 is LQKENI. The CDR3 coding sequence is TGTGCCAGCTCATCCAGGACAGGGAGGCATCTGAACACTGAAGCTTTCTTT. It translates to CASSSRTGRHLNTEAFF.

This chain's CDR3 is CASSAGSGIRYNEQFF. CDR3 DNA: TGTGCCAGCAGCGCGGGTAGCGGGATTCGGTACAATGAGCAGTTCTTC. The chain is built from TRBV9 and TRBJ2-1, with 8 bases identical to TRBD2. The CDR3 contains 16 residues. V trimming: 3 bases; J trimming: 4 bases; junction bases outside the gene matches: 9. CDR1 and CDR2 (germline): SGDLS, YYNGEE.

This clone was seen a handful of times. This sequence joins TRBV4-3 and TRBJ1-1; 7 bases agree with TRBD1. V was clipped by 3 bases and J by 0 bases; unmatched bases: 7. The length of the CDR3 is 16 residues. In germline, CDR1 is LGHNA, CDR2 YSLEER. The CDR3 spells CASSHSNDRVNTEAFF. CDR3 in DNA: TGCGCCAGCAGCCACAGTAACGACAGGGTGAACACTGAAGCTTTCTTT.

The chain employs TRBV28 and TRBJ2-7; the D is unclear. V lost 5 bases, J lost 3 bases, and 11 bases lay in between. CDR3 length: 13 residues. CDR1 and CDR2 from the germline V gene are MDHEN and SYDVKM. The CDR3 here is CASSTPGLYEQYF. The CDR3 DNA reads as TGTGCCAGCAGTACCCCGGGTCTCTACGAGCAGTACTTC.

This sequence joins TRBV28 and TRBJ1-2; 10 bases fit TRBD1. From germline, CDR1 is MDHEN and CDR2 SYDVKM. CDR3 length: 15 residues. V was pared by 3 bases and J by 5 bases, with 6 bases of the junction left unmatched. The CDR3 sequence: CASSFKGQGSYGYTF. In nucleotides, the CDR3 is TGTGCCAGCAGTTTTAAGGGACAGGGGTCGTATGGCTACACCTTC.

In DNA form, the CDR3 reads TGCGCCAGCAGCCAAGATACGTCGCAGGGGGCTGAAGCTTTCTTT. Its protein is CASSQDTSQGAEAFF. The J gene is TRBJ1-1, the V gene TRBV4-3; 7 bases align to TRBD1. This CDR3 region has 15 residues. The V segment lost 0 bases and the J segment 6 bases; nucleotides outside the gene matches: 7. CDR1 LGHNA and CDR2 YSLEER come from the germline V gene.

The chain links TRBV18 to TRBJ2-5, with 13 bases fitting TRBD2. The V gene's germline CDR1 is KGHSH and CDR2 LQKENI. The CDR3 is made up of 15 amino acids. V shed 5 bases, J shed 5 bases, and the junction held 5 bases outside the gene matches. The CDR3 spells CASSNGLAGVETQYF. DNA for the CDR3: TGTGCCAGCTCAAACGGACTAGCGGGAGTGGAGACCCAGTACTTC.

The V gene is TRBV28, the J gene TRBJ1-5, with no clear D. The V end was cut by 2 bases, the J end by 9 bases, with 14 bases between. The CDR3 is 14 amino acids. Germline lookup yields CDR1 MDHEN and CDR2 SYDVKM. The CDR3 bases are TGTGCCAGCAGTTTAAGGACTCGAATCAGGCCCCAGCATTTT. Amino acids: CASSLRTRIRPQHF.